The 21 T cell receptor beta chains reported below all come from one sample, sequenced in a study of cytomegalovirus exposure and HLA in healthy donors. Vbeta (60) and Jbeta (13) primers were used in the PCR. Assay used: immunoSEQ multiplex PCR; TCRdb lists only in-frame clones, some missing. The sample yields some 98,000 clones, approximately 80% seen once. Sequencing input: PBMCs. The source is a female donor in good health and CMV-seropositive.

The CDR3 loop reads CASSYDLFAVNTEAFF. Written as DNA, the CDR3 is TGTGCCAGCAGTTACGATCTGTTCGCAGTGAACACTGAAGCTTTCTTT. This chain links TRBV6-6 with TRBJ1-1, with D unresolved. Trimming took 2 bases from V and 0 from J, leaving 13 bases between them. The CDR3 has 16 amino acids. The germline gives CDR1 MNHNY, CDR2 SVGAGI (reference sequence).

This clone occurred once. The chain couples TRBV28 to TRBJ2-1; 7 bases are a match to TRBD2. V lost 6 bases to trimming and J lost 4 bases; unmatched junction nucleotides: 9. Germline lookup yields CDR1 MDHEN and CDR2 SYDVKM. The CDR3 has 15 amino acids. The CDR3 loop reads CASRPGGGWYNEQFF. The CDR3 bases are TGTGCCAGCAGGCCTGGGGGGGGTTGGTACAATGAGCAGTTCTTC.

The gene calls are TRBV28 and TRBJ1-6; D uncertain. V lost 6 bases, J lost 6 bases, and 18 bases lay in between. The CDR3 runs to 16 residues. Germline CDR1 is MDHEN and CDR2 is SYDVKM. CDR3 in amino acids: CASRSAEILFNSPLHF. DNA of the CDR3: TGTGCCAGCAGAAGCGCCGAGATATTATTTAATTCACCCCTCCACTTT.

The rearrangement joins TRBV5-1 to TRBJ1-4, with D perhaps TRBD1 (5 bases). V shed 2 bases and J shed 7 bases, with 12 bases lying between them. Per the germline V gene, CDR1 is SGHRS and CDR2 is YFSETQ. The CDR3 totals 14 residues. In DNA form, the CDR3 reads TGCGCCAGCAGCTTCTTCAGGGCGTCTGAAAAACTGTTTTTT. The encoded protein is CASSFFRASEKLFF.

The rearrangement joins TRBV29-1 to TRBJ2-2, with no clear D. The CDR3 covers 12 residues. The germline gives CDR1 SQVTM, CDR2 ANQGSEA. Trimming took 2 bases from V and 8 from J, leaving 9 bases between them. CDR3 protein: CSVELVSGELFF. The CDR3 coding sequence is TGCAGCGTTGAACTAGTTTCGGGGGAGCTGTTTTTT.

This sequence joins TRBV6-6 and TRBJ1-4; tentative D call: TRBD1 (5 bases). Germline V gene data show CDR1 as MNHNY and CDR2 as SVGAGI (reference sequence). This CDR3 region has 14 residues. V was cut by 0 bases and J by 5 bases, with 7 bases left in between. The CDR3 region is CASSYSGGNEKLFF. Here the CDR3 DNA reads TGTGCCAGCAGTTACTCGGGGGGGAATGAAAAACTGTTTTTT.

The genes are TRBV6-6 and TRBJ1-5; 7 nucleotides match TRBD1. The CDR3 sequence is 12 residues long. Germline V gene sequence: CDR1 MNHNY, CDR2 SVGAGI (reference sequence). For the CDR3, the DNA is TGTGGAACAGGGGAAAGCAATCAGCCCCAGCATTTT. Translated, it gives CGTGESNQPQHF.

The V call is TRBV5-1, the J call TRBJ2-1, with D possibly matching TRBD1 (6 bases). V gave up 0 bases and J gave up 3 bases, with 10 bases separating them. The CDR3 loop spans 15 amino acids. Germline V gene lookup returns CDR1 SGHRS and CDR2 YFSETQ. The CDR3 DNA follows: TGCGCCAGCAGCTTGGCCGGACAGAACTACAATGAGCAGTTCTTC. Protein sequence: CASSLAGQNYNEQFF.

The count of this clone is one. The chain combines TRBV5-1 with TRBJ1-5, with D uncertain. V lost 4 bases and J 7 bases, leaving 15 bases between the germline ends. The germline V gene has CDR1 SGHRS and CDR2 YFSETQ. The CDR3 is 14 residues long. The CDR3 nucleotides are TGCGCCAGCAGCCCGGCGGGAGAGCGGCAGCCCCAGCATTTT. Protein sequence: CASSPAGERQPQHF.

DNA of the CDR3: TGTGCCAGCAGCTTAGTGAAAGTTGTAACAAACACTGAAGCTTTCTTT. As protein: CASSLVKVVTNTEAFF. This chain joins TRBV11-2 and TRBJ1-1, with D hard to call. CDR1 SGHAT and CDR2 FQNNGV come from the germline V gene. The CDR3 extends over 16 amino acids. V dropped 1 base and J dropped 2 bases, with 14 bases sitting between them.

The rearrangement uses TRBV5-1 and TRBJ1-5; 9 bases align to TRBD1. CDR1 and CDR2 (germline): SGHRS, YFSETQ. The CDR3 runs to 15 residues. J gave up 3 bases and V 1 base, and 2 bases lay outside the gene matches. CDR3 residues: CASSLWTGANQPQHF. The CDR3 DNA is TGCGCCAGCAGCTTGTGGACAGGGGCCAATCAGCCCCAGCATTTT.

This chain links TRBV7-2 with TRBJ2-7; D gene ambiguous. Germline V lookup: CDR1 SGHTA, CDR2 FQGNSA. V dropped 1 base and J dropped 2 bases, with 9 bases sitting between them. The CDR3 runs 14 residues. CDR3 region: CASSLGMAPYEQYF. The DNA for the CDR3 is TGTGCCAGCAGCTTAGGTATGGCCCCCTACGAGCAGTACTTC.

The CDR3 DNA reads as TGTGCCAGCAGCGGGACTTTTCGAACTTCACCCCTCCACTTT. Its protein product is CASSGTFRTSPLHF. The chain combines TRBV6-4 with TRBJ1-6; the D gene is possibly TRBD1 (5 bases). Germline lookup yields CDR1 MRHNA and CDR2 SNTAGT. With 6 bases removed from V and 9 bases from J, the gap between germline ends came to 15 bases. The CDR3 sequence is 14 residues long.

For this clone: Other nucleotide sequences from this sample produce the same CDR3. The chain couples TRBV5-1 to TRBJ1-2; a possible D gene is TRBD1 (6 bases). The V and J ends lost 0 bases and 3 bases respectively, with 6 bases between them. This CDR3 has 13 amino acids. CDR1 is SGHRS and CDR2 is YFSETQ in the germline V gene. As DNA, the CDR3 is TGCGCCAGCAGCTTGGACAGGGACTATGGCTACACCTTC. As protein: CASSLDRDYGYTF.

This clone was seen a few times. This chain uses TRBV28 with TRBJ1-1, with 7 bases that match TRBD1. V was pared by 7 bases and J by 5 bases, with 13 bases of the junction left unmatched. Germline V lookup: CDR1 MDHEN, CDR2 SYDVKM. The CDR3 covers 15 residues. The CDR3 DNA sequence: TGTGCCAGCAAACCGACAGGGAGAGATCAGACTGAAGCTTTCTTT. It is translated as CASKPTGRDQTEAFF.

This clone was seen only a few times. This sequence joins TRBV11-2 and TRBJ1-2; 9 bases fit TRBD1. The germline V gene encodes CDR1 SGHAT and CDR2 FQNNGV. The CDR3 has 14 amino acids. J gave up 5 bases and V 5 bases, and 6 bases lay outside the gene matches. This CDR3 is CASSPGTGTYGYTF. The CDR3 nucleotides are TGTGCCAGCAGCCCTGGGACAGGGACATATGGCTACACCTTC.

The chain couples TRBV10-3 to TRBJ2-7; the match to TRBD2 covers 12 bases. Trimming removed 4 bases from V and 3 bases from J; junction bases left unmatched: 4. The CDR3 runs to 15 residues. Germline assignment: CDR1 ENHRY and CDR2 SYGVKD. The CDR3 nucleotides are TGTGCCATCAGTGGCCGGACTAGCGGGATCTACGAGCAGTACTTC. Translated, it gives CAISGRTSGIYEQYF.

The J gene is TRBJ2-1, the V gene TRBV19; D possibly corresponds to TRBD2 (5 bases). Germline V gene sequence: CDR1 LNHDA, CDR2 SQIVND (reference sequence). The CDR3 extends over 16 amino acids. Trimming cost V 0 bases and J 3 bases, with 12 bases left between them. Here the CDR3 DNA reads TGTGCCAGTAGTATAGATCCGACTATCAACTACAATGAGCAGTTCTTC. Residues: CASSIDPTINYNEQFF.

This clone was seen only once. Other DNA sequences in this sample translate to the same CDR3. J is TRBJ1-1 and V is TRBV11-2; D unclear. CDR1 is SGHAT and CDR2 is FQNNGV in the germline V gene. V lost 5 bases and J 0 bases, leaving 7 bases between the germline ends. The CDR3 consists of 13 residues. CDR3 coding DNA: TGTGCCAGCAGCCTCGGGTTGAACACTGAAGCTTTCTTT. Amino acids: CASSLGLNTEAFF.

The chain recombines TRBV27 with TRBJ1-2; D is perhaps TRBD1 (5 bases). Trimming pared 8 bases from V and 4 bases from J, leaving 14 bases between. The CDR3 runs to 13 residues. Per germline, CDR1 MNHEY and CDR2 SMNVEV (reference sequence). DNA for the CDR3: TGTGCCAGCGGGTTTGAAGGGGCCTATGGCTACACCTTC. It is translated as CASGFEGAYGYTF.

The chain is built from TRBV7-2 and TRBJ1-1, with D unresolved. The CDR3 totals 12 residues. The ends were cut back, 1 base at V and 6 bases at J, with 6 bases in the middle. Per the germline V gene, CDR1 is SGHTA and CDR2 is FQGNSA. The CDR3 protein is CASSLGEPEAFF. The CDR3 DNA sequence: TGTGCCAGCAGCTTAGGAGAGCCTGAAGCTTTCTTT.